This is a list of T cell receptor beta chains from one sample in a study of blood T cell repertoires in COVID-19. The assay was immunoSEQ multiplex PCR, and TCRdb's table has in-frame clones only and misses some. Altogether 60,000 to 70,000 clones are present, 86% being singletons, with the ten largest covering 1.4%. The sequenced material came from peripheral blood. The receptors stem from a woman in her fifties or sixties with acute or convalescent COVID-19. Both conserved end residues are part of each CDR3. A D gene is named only where the DNA matches it firmly. Not all rows give a size; the values are once, few, many and, for expanded clones, a class.

d_call j_call v_call clone_size cdr3_nt cdr3_aa
TRBD1 TRBJ2-2 TRBV29-1 . TGCAGCGTCCTCAGGGGGTCGGGCAACACCGGGGAGCTGTTTTTT CSVLRGSGNTGELFF
TRBD2 TRBJ2-3 TRBV19 . TGTGCCAGTAGTTTGACCGGGGGGACAGATACGCAGTATTTT CASSLTGGTDTQYF
. TRBJ1-3 TRBV2 . TGTGCCACCCAGGGCTCTGGAAACACCATATATTTT CATQGSGNTIYF
TRBD2 TRBJ2-1 TRBV3-1/TRBV3-2 . TGTGCCAGCAGCCGGAATGTGGGGGGGGAGTCCAATGAGCAGTTCTTC CASSRNVGGESNEQFF
. TRBJ1-6 TRBV18 . TGTGCCAGCTCACCAATCGAGCAGGGTAATTCACCCCTCCACTTT CASSPIEQGNSPLHF
. TRBJ2-5 TRBV5-1 . TGCGCCAGCAGCTTGGCAGGGTTGGGCGAGACCCAGTACTTC CASSLAGLGETQYF
. TRBJ1-1 TRBV5-1 once TGCGCCAGCAGCTTGAGACAGAACATGAACACTGAAGCTTTCTTT CASSLRQNMNTEAFF
. TRBJ1-3 TRBV7-3 . TGTGCCAGCGAGGGGTCCCAGGGGAATATTACCGGAGCCTCTGGAAACACCATATATTTT CASEGSQGNITGASGNTIYF
TRBD1 TRBJ1-1 TRBV7-3 . TGTGCCAGCAGCTCAGGGGGCGCGGGCACTGAAGCTTTCTTT CASSSGGAGTEAFF
TRBD1 TRBJ2-7 TRBV6-6 once TGTGCCAGCAGTTACTCGACAGGGTCCCACGAGCAGTACTTC CASSYSTGSHEQYF